The 21 T cell receptor beta chains below were found in one sample sequenced in a study of T cell clonality in common variable immunodeficiency. The study, taken as a whole, reports: In common variable immunodeficiency, TCR beta chains reportedly carried fewer deletions and N-nucleotide insertions.

Produced via immunoSEQ multiplex PCR; TCRdb's table is partial and in-frame only. This sample has roughly 30,000 clones, each found more than once. Their antigen targets remain unknown. The sequenced sample consisted of peripheral blood mononuclear cells. These receptors were collected from a human donor with common variable immunodeficiency.

The CDR3 sequence: CAWSVQAGGHNEQFF. CDR3 bases read: TGTGCCTGGAGTGTACAGGCAGGGGGGCACAATGAG. J is TRBJ2-1 and V is TRBV30; a weak D match, TRBD1 (7 bases). The read ends 3 residues before the CDR3 terminus; that terminus is restored from the germline J gene. Trimming removed 0 bases from V and 5 bases from J, with 14 bases in between. The CDR3 covers 15 residues. Germline V CDR1 and CDR2: GTSNPN, SVGIG (reference sequence).

Only a few counts were recorded for this clone. The sequenced fragment ends 3 residues before the CDR3 boundary, so the rest is inferred from the germline J gene. V and J are TRBV6-2 or TRBV6-3 and TRBJ2-1, with D hard to call. Trimming took off 0 bases at V and 0 bases at J, with 12 bases between the two ends. The CDR3 is made up of 17 amino acids. Germline V gives CDR1 MNHEY, CDR2 SVGEGT. The chain's CDR3 is CASSYSLTESSYNEQFF. The CDR3 bases that were read are TGTGCCAGCAGTTACTCGCTCACAGAAAGCTCCTACAATGAG.

This clone came up many times. The CDR3 is cut off 3 residues early in the read; its end comes from the germline J gene. The genes are TRBV29-1 and TRBJ1-4; 7 nucleotides line up with TRBD1. The CDR3 runs 11 residues. Germline CDR1 and CDR2: SQVTM and ANQGSEA. V lost 7 bases to trimming and J lost 6 bases; unmatched junction nucleotides: 2. CDR3 DNA (partial): TGCAGCGCGGGACAGTATGAAAAA. This translates into CSAGQYEK. The entire CDR3 sequence reads CSAGQYEKLFF.

This clone showed up just a few times. The read halts 3 residues ahead of the CDR3 end, with the missing end drawn from the germline J gene. This chain uses TRBV30 with TRBJ2-5, with 12 positions matching TRBD1. The CDR3 runs to 13 residues. The germline gives CDR1 GTSNPN, CDR2 SVGIG (reference sequence). V dropped 5 bases and J dropped 5; count of bases not matched to a gene: 3. The CDR3 bases that were read are TGTGCCTGGGGGACAGGGGGCTGGGAGACC. Amino acid sequence: CAWGTGGWET. The CDR3 in full is CAWGTGGWETQYF.

This clone turned up a few times. CDR3 in amino acids: CASSFERGGAGELFF. CDR3 DNA (partial): TGTGCCAGCAGCTTCGAGCGGGGGGGCGCCGGGGAG. This rearrangement joins TRBV7-3 to TRBJ2-2, with 10 bases aligning to TRBD2. The sequenced fragment ends 3 residues before the CDR3 boundary, so the rest is inferred from the germline J gene. CDR1 and CDR2 (germline): SGHTA, FQGTGA. The CDR3 sequence is 15 residues long. Trimming cost V 3 bases and J 6 bases; bases outside gene matches: 4.

About this clone: The read stops 3 residues short of the end of the CDR3; the missing end is completed from the germline J gene. The J gene is TRBJ1-6, the V gene TRBV7-9; TRBD1 might be the D (6 bases). The CDR3 has 14 amino acids. The germline V gene encodes CDR1 SEHNR and CDR2 FQNEAQ (reference sequence). The germline V and J ends were trimmed by 3 bases and 10 bases, with 13 bases remaining between them. The CDR3 is CASSLGGLGSPLHF. The CDR3 bases that were read are TGTGCCAGCAGCTTGGGGGGGCTTGGGTCACCC.

This clone came up a few times. The read ends 3 residues shy of where the CDR3 ends; the end is completed using the germline J gene. The chain employs TRBV18 and TRBJ1-1; the D gene is possibly TRBD1 (6 bases). The germline V gene has CDR1 KGHSH and CDR2 LQKENI. Deletions cut 2 bases from V and 3 bases from J, with 19 bases between. This CDR3 region has 17 residues. This CDR3 is CASSPSSPGGADTEAFF. The DNA read from the CDR3 is TGTGCCAGCTCACCATCGAGCCCGGGGGGCGCGGACACTGAA.

In this sample, this clone turned up a few times. The read terminates 3 residues before the CDR3 end, so the remaining end is supplied by the germline J gene. V usage is TRBV18 and J usage is TRBJ2-1, with 7 positions matching TRBD1. The CDR3 runs to 15 residues. Losses at the gene ends were 0 bases for V and 6 bases for J; bases not matched to a gene: 5. Germline lookup yields CDR1 KGHSH and CDR2 LQKENI. The part of the CDR3 DNA that was read is TGTGCCAGCTCACCACCAAGGACAGGTATCAATGAG. Encoded protein: CASSPPRTGINE. The whole CDR3 sequence is CASSPPRTGINEQFF.

This clone showed up many times. The sequence runs out 3 residues before the end of the CDR3; the remainder is reconstructed from the germline J gene. The chain uses TRBV5-1 and TRBJ2-3; no firm D call. The CDR3 contains 15 residues. The V gene's germline CDR1 is SGHRS and CDR2 YFSETQ. Trimming took 0 bases from V and 3 from J, leaving 11 bases between them. CDR3 region: CASSLAAVRTDTQYF. The CDR3 DNA, read in part, is TGCGCCAGCAGCTTGGCCGCAGTGAGAACAGATACG.

This clone was detected many times. The DNA ends 3 residues before the CDR3 does, and the rest of the CDR3 is filled in from the germline J gene. This chain uses TRBV29-1 with TRBJ1-2; 7 positions agree with TRBD1. Germline values: CDR1 SQVTM, CDR2 ANQGSEA. The CDR3 sequence is 13 residues long. With 4 bases clipped from V and 7 bases from J, the junction kept 9 bases outside the gene matches. CDR3 region: CSVGEGGGSGYTF. The covered CDR3 bases are TGCAGCGTTGGTGAGGGAGGGGGCTCTGGC.

This clone was recorded many times. The sequenced fragment ends 3 residues before the CDR3 boundary, so the rest is inferred from the germline J gene. The chain couples TRBV2 to TRBJ1-6, with 7 positions matching TRBD1. CDR1 SNHLY and CDR2 FYNNEI come from the germline V gene. V dropped 5 bases and J dropped 8; count of bases not matched to a gene: 9. The CDR3 has 15 residues. This CDR3 is CASSLQGVLYSPLHF. The CDR3 bases that were read are TGTGCCAGCAGTCTCCAGGGGGTATTATATTCACCC.

This clone was recorded at least ten times. Read coverage stops 3 residues before the CDR3 terminus; the germline J gene supplies the remainder. The chain is built from TRBV7-9 and TRBJ2-2; D is undetermined. The germline CDR1 and CDR2 sequences are SEHNR and FQNEAQ (reference sequence). V gave up 2 bases and J gave up 3 bases, with 10 bases separating them. This CDR3 has 15 amino acids. CDR3 region: CASSLKASYTGELFF. Partial CDR3 DNA: TGTGCCAGCAGCTTAAAAGCATCGTACACCGGGGAG.

This clone was counted many times. With the read ending 3 residues before the CDR3 end, the germline J gene is used to fill in that end. The V and J genes are TRBV5-1 and TRBJ1-4; tentatively, D is TRBD1 (6 bases). The CDR3 runs 16 residues. Trimming cost V 0 bases and J 5 bases, with 14 bases left between them. The germline V gene encodes CDR1 SGHRS and CDR2 YFSETQ. CDR3 bases read: TGCGCCAGCAGCTTGGGGCCTCAGGGGCGAAATGAAAAA. Encoded protein: CASSLGPQGRNEK. The complete CDR3 reads CASSLGPQGRNEKLFF. Full variable domain (outside the CDR3, taken from reference TRBV5-1 and TRBJ1-4): KAGVTQTPRYLIKTRGQQVTLSCSPISGHRSVSWYQQTPGQGLQFLFEYFSETQRNKGNFPGRFSGRQFSNSRSEMNVSTLELGDSALYLCASSLGPQGRNEKLFFGSGTQLSVL.

This clone was seen more than once but under ten times. The read ends 3 residues early relative to the CDR3; the germline J gene fills the gap. The chain recombines TRBV6-2 or TRBV6-3 with TRBJ1-5, with D perhaps TRBD1 (5 bases). V was pared by 2 bases and J by 7 bases, with 9 bases between. In germline, CDR1 is MNHEY, CDR2 SVGEGT. This CDR3 comprises 13 residues. CDR3 DNA, as far as it was read: TGTGCCAGCAGTTACGGGGCAAGGCAGCCC. Encoded protein: CASSYGARQP. The CDR3 as a whole reads CASSYGARQPQHF.

Turning to this clone: The read ends 3 residues before the CDR3 terminus; that terminus is restored from the germline J gene. The chain couples TRBV5-4 to TRBJ2-1, with TRBD1 as a possible D gene (6 bases). The CDR3 has 16 residues. V lost 4 bases to trimming and J lost 0 bases, with 14 bases between them. Per the germline V gene, CDR1 is SGHNT and CDR2 is YYREEE (reference sequence). The CDR3 region is CASSVGGGSSYNEQFF. CDR3 DNA (partial): TGTGCCAGCAGCGTGGGTGGGGGCAGCTCCTACAATGAG.

This clone was recorded a few times. The observed sequence ends 3 residues before the CDR3 terminus, with the missing tail filled in from the germline J gene. The chain joins TRBV6-2 or TRBV6-3 to TRBJ1-1, with 7 bases lining up with TRBD1. Germline V lookup: CDR1 MNHEY, CDR2 SVGEGT. The CDR3 sequence is 12 residues long. The CDR3 protein is CASRWRGRRAFF. Partial CDR3 DNA: TGTGCCAGCAGGTGGAGGGGGCGCCGG.

Remarks on this clone: The CDR3 is cut off 3 residues early in the read; its end comes from the germline J gene. This rearrangement joins TRBV6-2 or TRBV6-3 to TRBJ1-5, with D possibly matching TRBD1 (6 bases). Germline V CDR1 and CDR2: MNHEY, SVGEGT. This CDR3 has 15 amino acids. V was clipped by 8 bases and J by 2 bases, with 16 bases between them. The CDR3 sequence is CASATRGAGNQPQHF. The sequenced CDR3 bases are TGTGCCAGCGCTACCCGGGGGGCCGGCAATCAGCCC.

This clone was observed a few times. The CDR3 extends 3 residues past the end of the read, so its final part is completed from the germline J gene. The V call is TRBV19, the J call TRBJ2-2; 8 bases are shared with TRBD2. Germline V gene lookup returns CDR1 LNHDA and CDR2 SQIVND (reference sequence). V was clipped by 3 bases and J by 5 bases; unmatched bases: 5. The CDR3 consists of 15 residues. The DNA read from the CDR3 is TGTGCCAGTAGTATGGTTAGCGGGGCTACCGGGGAG. This codes for CASSMVSGATGE. The whole CDR3 sequence is CASSMVSGATGELFF. Using reference TRBV19 and TRBJ2-2 for the parts outside the CDR3, the full variable domain is DGGITQSPKYLFRKEGQNVTLSCEQNLNHDAMYWYRQDPGQGLRLIYYSQIVNDFQKGDIAEGYSVSREKKESFPLTVTSAQKNPTAFYLCASSMVSGATGELFFGEGSRLTVL.

For this clone: The DNA ends 3 residues before the CDR3 does, and the rest of the CDR3 is filled in from the germline J gene. This chain connects TRBV7-9 to TRBJ1-2; D remains ambiguous. V lost 1 base, J lost 6 bases, and 6 bases lay in between. Germline-derived CDR1 and CDR2 are SEHNR and FQNEAQ (reference sequence). There are 12 residues in the CDR3. Incomplete CDR3 DNA: TGTGCCAGCAGCTTAGTGACTGATGGC. It yields the protein CASSLVTDG. The entire CDR3 is CASSLVTDGYTF.

Regarding this clone: Read sequence stops 3 residues before the CDR3 end, and the germline J gene provides the missing end. The rearrangement uses TRBV5-1 and TRBJ2-1; 7 nucleotides match TRBD1. The CDR3 covers 15 residues. The ends lost 5 bases at V and 1 base at J; junction bases unmatched: 6. Germline V gene lookup returns CDR1 SGHRS and CDR2 YFSETQ. The CDR3 sequence is CASSEQGMSYNEQFF. Partial CDR3 DNA: TGCGCCAGCAGTGAACAGGGGATGTCCTACAATGAG. Combining the CDR3 with reference TRBV5-1 and TRBJ2-1 gives the whole variable domain KAGVTQTPRYLIKTRGQQVTLSCSPISGHRSVSWYQQTPGQGLQFLFEYFSETQRNKGNFPGRFSGRQFSNSRSEMNVSTLELGDSALYLCASSEQGMSYNEQFFGPGTRLTVL.

This clone was counted between two and nine times. Read coverage stops 3 residues before the CDR3 terminus; the germline J gene supplies the remainder. This sequence joins TRBV7-3 and TRBJ1-1; D is undetermined. With 1 base removed from V and 3 bases from J, the gap between germline ends came to 6 bases. CDR1 is SGHTA and CDR2 is FQGTGA in the germline V gene. The CDR3 spans 13 residues. The sequenced part of the CDR3 DNA is TGTGCCAGCAGCTTAAACTCGTACACTGAA. It specifies CASSLNSYTE. The whole CDR3 reads CASSLNSYTEAFF.